Many counts were recorded for the clone carrying this TCR beta chain. The sample comes from a study of CD8+CD57+ T cells in acquired aplastic anemia. Profiling that covered TCR beta VDJ and CDR3 relied on genomic DNA as its template. TCRdb redid the calling of the reads with MiXCR, one entry per CDR3 protein. The table records 100,000 to 150,000 distinct CDR3 sequences, around 46% of them present only once. Germline CDR1 and CDR2: SGHDT and YYEEEE. This CDR3 is built from 13 residues. V lost 4 bases to trimming and J lost 2 bases, with 8 bases between them. The chain uses TRBV5-6 and TRBJ2-3; no reliable D call. The TCR was taken from a human donor in good health, serving as a control. The sequencing sample was made of sorted CD4+, CD8+, or CD8+CD57+ T cells (not recorded which) from PBMCs. The CDR3 DNA sequence: TGTGCCAGCAGCCCTTTAATCACAGATACGCAGTATTTT. It codes for CASSPLITDTQYF.